The TCR beta chain described here comes from a study of radiation and T cells in renal cell carcinoma. Here immunoSEQ multiplex PCR was the method, and the copy in TCRdb shows in-frame clones only, minus some. Of about 90,000 clones listed, around 84% are singletons. V was pared by 1 base and J by 4 bases, with 4 bases of the junction left unmatched. Germline lookup yields CDR1 SGHVS and CDR2 FNYEAQ. The length of the CDR3 is 16 residues. Time point defined: blood 4 weeks post-SBRT, at nephrectomy. Sample treatment: 15 Gy SBRT to primary tumor, nephrectomy 4 weeks later. The source was blood, collected from a patient whose treatment included radiotherapy and nephrectomy. This receptor was obtained from a man aged 60 to 69 with renal cell carcinoma. The chain couples TRBV7-6 to TRBJ2-3, with 11 nucleotides matching TRBD2. The DNA for the CDR3 is TGTGCCAGCAGCTTAGACCCTAGCGGGAGGCCAGATACGCAGTATTTT. Its translation is CASSLDPSGRPDTQYF. The complete variable domain, with remaining parts taken from reference TRBV7-6 and TRBJ2-3, reads GAGVSQSPRYKVTKRGQDVALRCDPISGHVSLYWYRQALGQGPEFLTYFNYEAQQDKSGLPNDRFSAERPEGSISTLTIQRTEQRDSAMYRCASSLDPSGRPDTQYFGPGTRLTVL.